The 6 T cell receptor beta chains reported below all come from one sample, sequenced in a study of T-cell memory formation after mild COVID-19. Via MiXCR, TCRdb re-called the 5' RACE reads, giving one row per CDR3 protein. There are over 300,000 distinct CDR3 sequences in the sample; about 20% occur only once, and roughly 23% lies in the top ten. The sample consisted of PBMCs or a T cell subset sorted from them (not recorded which). All receptors come from a man younger than 30 who had mild COVID-19 (a few samples of this study predate the infection). Cell type and time point are not known.

The count of this clonotype is one. This chain uses TRBV5-6 with TRBJ2-3; 7 bases are a match to TRBD1. The germline V gene encodes CDR1 SGHDT and CDR2 YYEEEE. The CDR3 sequence is 13 residues long. V shed 4 bases and J 4 bases; nucleotides not matched to a gene: 3. The CDR3 nucleotides are TGTGCCAGCAGCCCGGGGACAGCAGATACGCAGTATTTT. Protein sequence: CASSPGTADTQYF.

This clonotype was recorded a few times. The chain combines TRBV5-1 with TRBJ2-2; 9 nucleotides line up with TRBD1. The CDR3 consists of 16 residues. Germline values: CDR1 SGHRS, CDR2 YFSETQ. V gave up 4 bases and J gave up 4 bases; unmatched junction bases: 8. The CDR3 DNA follows: TGCGCCAGCAGCATTACAGGGGGCGCCGGCACCGGGGAGCTGTTTTTT. It codes for CASSITGGAGTGELFF.

This clonotype has just a few counts. The CDR3 nucleotides read TGTGCCAGCAGCTTTGGGGGTAGGAACGAGCAGTACTTC. This codes for CASSFGGRNEQYF. The rearrangement joins TRBV7-2 to TRBJ2-7; possibly TRBD1 or TRBD2 for D (5 bases each). The CDR3 consists of 13 residues. V was trimmed by 3 bases and J by 5 bases, leaving 11 bases between them. Germline V gene lookup returns CDR1 SGHTA and CDR2 FQGNSA.

This clonotype was detected a few times. The CDR3 is CASNSGELFF. The CDR3 nucleotides are TGTGCCAGCAATTCAGGGGAGCTGTTTTTT. The gene calls are TRBV7-9 and TRBJ2-2; D remains ambiguous. CDR3 length: 10 residues. In germline, CDR1 is SEHNR, CDR2 FQNEAQ (reference sequence). V shed 7 bases and J shed 8 bases, with 5 bases lying between them.

This clonotype has only a few counts. V is TRBV9 and J is TRBJ2-3, with TRBD2 matching 10 bases. Germline V CDR1 and CDR2: SGDLS, YYNGEE. This CDR3 comprises 16 residues. V lost 4 bases and J lost 3; bases outside the gene matches: 8. CDR3 region: CASSPGAGGPTDTQYF. As DNA, the CDR3 is TGTGCCAGCAGCCCCGGAGCGGGGGGGCCTACAGATACGCAGTATTTT.

This clonotype turned up a few times. This chain uses TRBV6-6 with TRBJ1-1; TRBD1 agrees at 7 bases. Germline loops: CDR1 MNHNY, CDR2 SVGAGI (reference sequence). This CDR3 spans 12 amino acids. J gave up 7 bases and V 5 bases, and 4 bases lay outside the gene matches. The CDR3 reads CASSQDRREAFF. As DNA, the CDR3 is TGTGCCAGCAGTCAGGACAGGCGTGAAGCTTTCTTT.